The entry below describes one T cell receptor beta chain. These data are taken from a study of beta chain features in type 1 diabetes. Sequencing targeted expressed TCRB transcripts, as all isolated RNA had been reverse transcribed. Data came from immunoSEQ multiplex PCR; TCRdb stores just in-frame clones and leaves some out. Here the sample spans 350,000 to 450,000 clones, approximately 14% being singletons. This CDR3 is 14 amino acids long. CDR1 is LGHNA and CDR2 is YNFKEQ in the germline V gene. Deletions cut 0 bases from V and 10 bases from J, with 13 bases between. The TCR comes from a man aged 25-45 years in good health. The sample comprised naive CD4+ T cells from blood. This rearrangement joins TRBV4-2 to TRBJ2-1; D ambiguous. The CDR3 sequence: CASSQDLRPSEQFF. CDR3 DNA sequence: TGTGCCAGCAGCCAAGATTTGAGGCCCTCGGAGCAGTTCTTC.